This passage covers 20 T cell receptor beta chains from one sample sequenced in a study of blood T cell repertoires in COVID-19. Data came from immunoSEQ multiplex PCR; TCRdb stores just in-frame clones and leaves some out. Of fewer than 450,000 clones in the sample, about 90% were seen once. Material: peripheral blood. These receptor sequences come from a woman in her 70s with COVID-19, enrolled during active disease.

The gene calls are TRBV12-3 or TRBV12-4 and TRBJ1-1; TRBD1 matches 7 bases. CDR3 size: 13 residues. Trimming cost V 7 bases and J 6 bases; bases outside gene matches: 8. The CDR3 reads CASTLTGAAEAFF. DNA of the CDR3: TGTGCCAGCACCTTAACAGGGGCTGCTGAAGCTTTCTTT.

The chain carries TRBV14 and TRBJ1-3; 8 bases are a match to TRBD1. The CDR3 spans 15 residues. Trimming removed 3 bases from V and 1 base from J; junction bases left unmatched: 2. CDR1 and CDR2 (germline): SGHDN, FVKESK. CDR3 nucleotides: TGTGCCAGCAGCCATGGACAGGGTTCTGGAAACACCATATATTTT. Protein: CASSHGQGSGNTIYF.

The chain joins TRBV20-1 to TRBJ1-5; tentative D call: TRBD1 (5 bases). CDR3 length equals 14 residues. Germline V gene sequence: CDR1 DFQATT, CDR2 SNEGSKA (reference sequence). Trimming left V 3 bases short and J 3 bases short, with 12 bases between. CDR3 in DNA: TGCAGTGCTAGTCAGGGAAACTTCAATCAGCCCCAGCATTTT. This codes for CSASQGNFNQPQHF.

The gene calls are TRBV29-1 and TRBJ2-3; TRBD2 matches at 7 bases. CDR1 is SQVTM and CDR2 is ANQGSEA in the germline V gene. The junction had 6 bases not matched to a gene; V was cut back by 0 bases and J by 6 bases. There are 14 residues in the CDR3. CDR3 sequence: CSVEDRGVRDTQYF. Here the CDR3 DNA reads TGCAGCGTTGAAGATCGGGGGGTTAGGGATACGCAGTATTTT.

This clone was recorded once. The chain recombines TRBV5-1 with TRBJ2-5; 10 bases line up with TRBD1. The CDR3 is 16 amino acids. V lost 3 bases, J lost 4 bases, and 9 bases stayed unmatched. Germline-derived CDR1 and CDR2 are SGHRS and YFSETQ. DNA for the CDR3: TGCGCCAGCAGCTCGGGGACAGGGGACGGTGTAGAGACCCAGTACTTC. Translated, it gives CASSSGTGDGVETQYF.

This clone was observed a few times. The rearrangement links TRBV6-5 to TRBJ1-1, with D perhaps TRBD1 (5 bases). The CDR3 loop spans 15 amino acids. V dropped 7 bases and J dropped 4 bases, with 19 bases sitting between them. Germline V gives CDR1 MNHEY, CDR2 SVGAGI. This CDR3 reads CASTPPGGPGTEAFF. The CDR3 nucleotides are TGTGCCAGCACCCCCCCGGGGGGTCCAGGCACTGAAGCTTTCTTT.

The chain carries TRBV27 and TRBJ1-1; D ambiguous. V lost 1 base and J lost 1, with 7 bases in between. This CDR3 has 14 residues. Per germline, CDR1 MNHEY and CDR2 SMNVEV (reference sequence). The CDR3 DNA follows: TGTGCCAGCAGTTTATTTCGGGAGAACACTGAAGCTTTCTTT. This codes for CASSLFRENTEAFF.

The chain has TRBV4-2 and TRBJ2-2, with 13 bases that match TRBD2. CDR1 and CDR2 (germline): LGHNA, YNFKEQ. The J segment lost 1 base and the V segment lost 3 bases, leaving 11 bases of the junction unmatched. There are 20 residues in the CDR3. The CDR3 sequence: CASSQGDGLAGVLNTGELFF. The CDR3 nucleotides are TGTGCCAGCAGCCAGGGGGACGGACTAGCGGGGGTCCTGAACACCGGGGAGCTGTTTTTT.

The rearrangement uses TRBV27 and TRBJ1-2; D is perhaps TRBD1 (6 bases). Deletions cut 3 bases from V and 7 bases from J, with 12 bases between. CDR3 length: 13 residues. CDR1 and CDR2 from the germline V gene are MNHEY and SMNVEV (reference sequence). The CDR3: CASSFVGAGGYTF. For the CDR3, the DNA is TGTGCCAGCAGTTTCGTGGGGGCAGGTGGCTACACCTTC.

This rearrangement joins TRBV4-2 to TRBJ1-3; D is unclear. V was trimmed by 4 bases and J by 1 base, leaving 14 bases between them. CDR3 size: 16 residues. Germline loops: CDR1 LGHNA, CDR2 YNFKEQ. This CDR3 is CASSPPGGSSGNTIYF. DNA for the CDR3: TGTGCCAGCAGCCCCCCGGGAGGATCATCTGGAAACACCATATATTTT.

V and J are TRBV11-2 and TRBJ1-2; D is undetermined. Germline V CDR1 and CDR2: SGHAT, FQNNGV. Trimming took off 0 bases at V and 1 base at J, with 3 bases between the two ends. This CDR3 region has 13 residues. CDR3 sequence reads: CASSLDHNYGYTF. In DNA form, the CDR3 reads TGTGCCAGCAGCTTAGATCATAACTATGGCTACACCTTC.

This chain's CDR3 is CARGTGDYGYTF. The CDR3 coding sequence is TGTGCCAGGGGGACAGGGGATTATGGCTACACCTTC. V is TRBV2 and J is TRBJ1-2, with 10 bases matching TRBD1. The CDR3 sequence is 12 residues long. CDR1 and CDR2 from the germline V gene are SNHLY and FYNNEI. After removal of 9 bases from V and 5 bases from J, the junction contained 3 bases not matched to a gene.

This chain links TRBV9 with TRBJ1-3, with TRBD1 matching 9 bases. This CDR3 is built from 15 residues. J gave up 3 bases and V 4 bases, and 5 bases lay outside the gene matches. Germline CDR1 reads SGDLS; CDR2 reads YYNGEE. The CDR3: CASSPSTGGGNTIYF. The DNA of the CDR3 is TGTGCCAGCAGCCCCTCGACAGGGGGTGGAAACACCATATATTTT.

The gene calls are TRBV4-1 and TRBJ2-5, with D perhaps matching TRBD2 (6 bases). V was shortened by 4 bases and J by 4 bases, with 10 bases between the two germline ends. Germline CDR1 reads MGHRA; CDR2 reads YSYEKL. The CDR3 has 13 amino acids. For the CDR3, the DNA is TGCGCCAGCAGCCGTAACGGGGGAGAGACCCAGTACTTC. It encodes CASSRNGGETQYF.

This clone occurred once. The chain carries TRBV18 and TRBJ2-5, with a possible D match to TRBD1 (6 bases). CDR1 KGHSH and CDR2 LQKENI come from the germline V gene. This CDR3 has 15 residues. The V and J ends lost 6 bases and 1 base respectively, with 15 bases between them. The CDR3 bases are TGTGCCAGCTCCCCTCGGACAGATAGCCAAGAGACCCAGTACTTC. Encoded protein: CASSPRTDSQETQYF.

CDR3 residues: CASSQDRGGNSPLHF. The CDR3 DNA reads as TGTGCCAGCAGCCAAGACAGGGGTGGGAATTCACCCCTCCACTTT. The chain links TRBV14 to TRBJ1-6, with D perhaps matching TRBD1 (6 bases). V dropped 0 bases and J dropped 7 bases, with 10 bases sitting between them. Germline loops: CDR1 SGHDN, CDR2 FVKESK. The CDR3 is 15 amino acids. Complete variable domain (other parts from reference TRBV14 and TRBJ1-6): EAGVTQFPSHSVIEKGQTVTLRCDPISGHDNLYWYRRVMGKEIKFLLHFVKESKQDESGMPNNRFLAERTGGTYSTLKVQPAELEDSGVYFCASSQDRGGNSPLHFGNGTRLTVT.

The chain has TRBV27 and TRBJ1-5, with 11 bases identical to TRBD1. This CDR3 is built from 15 residues. Germline CDR1 is MNHEY and CDR2 is SMNVEV (reference sequence). V gave up 6 bases and J gave up 4 bases; unmatched junction bases: 5. The CDR3 DNA follows: TGTGCCAGCAGCTACGGGACAGGGGGAAATCAGCCCCAGCATTTT. It specifies CASSYGTGGNQPQHF.

The gene calls are TRBV6-1 and TRBJ1-3; 8 bases fit TRBD1. The CDR3 loop spans 17 amino acids. Germline CDR1 reads MNHNS; CDR2 reads SASEGT. The J segment lost 0 bases and the V segment lost 4 bases, leaving 8 bases of the junction unmatched. DNA for the CDR3: TGTGCCAGCAGTGGCCAGGGGGCAGGGGCCTCTGGAAACACCATATATTTT. Translated, it gives CASSGQGAGASGNTIYF.

The genes are TRBV19 and TRBJ1-5; D gene uncertain. Per germline, CDR1 LNHDA and CDR2 SQIVND (reference sequence). Between the trimmed V and J ends, which lost 8 bases and 5 bases, there was a span of 19 bases. CDR3 length: 15 amino acids. The CDR3 region is CASSVPPGNHQPQHF. CDR3 nucleotides: TGTGCCAGTTCCGTTCCCCCGGGAAATCATCAGCCCCAGCATTTT.

The chain uses TRBV24-1 and TRBJ2-3; 7 bases are a match to TRBD1. Per germline, CDR1 KGHDR and CDR2 SFDVKD. Germline trimming cut 0 bases from V and 6 bases from J; bases unmatched to any gene: 5. This CDR3 comprises 15 residues. The CDR3 reads CATSDLRGPEDTQYF. CDR3 nucleotide sequence: TGTGCCACCAGTGATTTGAGGGGGCCAGAGGATACGCAGTATTTT.